The source of this T cell receptor beta chain is a study of blood T cell repertoires in COVID-19. As for the study in general: Acute and convalescent COVID-19 samples came from the United States, Italy and Spain. PBMCs, B-cell-depleted T cells, or T cells were the source of the cDNA or gDNA that made up the material.

This clone has just a few counts. The germline CDR1 and CDR2 sequences are KGHDR and SFDVKD. V shed 5 bases, J shed 5 bases, and the junction held 6 bases outside the gene matches. The CDR3 contains 15 residues. Methods used by the authors: Amplification with reference gene primers provided the estimates of nucleated cell counts. The repertoire was sequenced with immunoSEQ multiplex PCR; TCRdb's copy has only in-frame clones and lacks some. V and J calls plus clone size are reproduced from that table; the DNA served to infer D and trimming. The repertoire holds about 70,000 clones, with around nine tenths as singletons.

The chain uses TRBV24-1 and TRBJ2-3, with TRBD1 identical over 10 bases. The specimen was peripheral blood. This TCR came from a woman aged 18-29 years with acute or convalescent COVID-19. CDR3 nucleotide sequence: TGTGCCACCAGTGCTGACAGGGGGCGTGAAGATACGCAGTATTTT. Protein product: CATSADRGREDTQYF.